This section outlines one T cell receptor (beta chain) sequence together with its context. The data were taken from a study of blood T cells in healthy people across ages. The second PCR ran about 6 to 12 cycles with a sample-barcoded 5' primer and J-beta primers. TCRdb processed the 5' RACE reads anew with MiXCR; each CDR3 protein has one entry. The sample lists approximately 1.5 million distinct CDR3 sequences, about 31% occurring once. The sample, roughly 9.5 milliliters of peripheral blood, was drawn from each donor. This CDR3 contains 14 residues. Looked up from germline, CDR1 is MGHRA and CDR2 is YSYEKL. The V end was cut by 1 base, the J end by 2 bases, with 8 bases between.

The sample comprised blood. The TCR was taken from a woman aged 25 to 39 in good health. The chain joins TRBV4-1 to TRBJ1-2; D call uncertain. CDR3 amino acids: CASSQGVLNYGYTF. CDR3 DNA: TGCGCCAGCAGCCAAGGGGTACTAAACTATGGCTACACCTTC.